The entry below gives a single T cell receptor beta chain sequence along with its context. CDR3 length equals 16 residues. V trimming: 1 base; J trimming: 5 bases; junction bases outside the gene matches: 8. Germline V gene sequence: CDR1 SGHVS, CDR2 FNYEAQ. The data originate from a study of blood T cell repertoires in COVID-19. Background on the study: Spain, Italy and the United States supplied samples that represented acute and convalescent COVID-19. Nucleic acid was either cDNA or gDNA, and it came from T cells, B-cell-depleted T cells, or PBMCs.

Per the authors' pipeline: Estimated nucleated cell counts came from reference gene primer amplification. Clones were read by immunoSEQ multiplex PCR, and TCRdb kept only the in-frame ones, dropping some. From that table come the V and J calls and clone size; the DNA was used to work out D and trimming. The sample has about 260,000 clones, 84% seen once. This sequence originates from a human donor in a cohort sampled during active COVID-19. The material sequenced was peripheral blood. This chain joins TRBV7-6 and TRBJ2-7, with TRBD2 matching over 10 bases. CDR3 DNA: TGTGCCAGCAGCTTAGTTCCAGCGGGAGGGCCCGACGAGCAGTACTTC. It is translated as CASSLVPAGGPDEQYF.